The 17 T cell receptor beta chains below were found in one sample sequenced in a study of metastatic and nonmetastatic thyroid tumors. Until they underwent thyroid surgery, no patient had received any treatment. TCRdb re-called the PCR reads via MiXCR. Found here are around 89,000 clones, 15% of them singletons; the top ten hold about 3.6%. Material: blood. These receptors originate from a female donor with papillary thyroid cancer or a benign thyroid nodule (not recorded which). Some clones in this sample may be carry-over from other donors' samples.

This clone was detected a few times. This clone may be a read error of a much larger clone one base away. This sequence joins TRBV7-9 and TRBJ1-1; tentative D call: TRBD1 (6 bases). Trimming took 11 bases from V and 1 from J, leaving 11 bases between them. CDR1 and CDR2 (germline): SEHNR, FQNEAQ (reference sequence). The CDR3 consists of 12 residues. This CDR3 reads CAGVQGNTEAFF. In DNA, the CDR3 is TGTGCCGGGGTACAGGGGAACACTGAAGCTTTCTTT.

This clone was seen repeatedly, ten times or more. The chain uses TRBV7-2 and TRBJ1-4; D remains ambiguous. V dropped 0 bases and J dropped 4 bases, with 9 bases sitting between them. Germline CDR1 SGHTA, CDR2 FQGNSA. This CDR3 has 15 residues. CDR3 nucleotide sequence: TGTGCCAGCAGCTTAGCGACCGGGTATAATGAAAAACTGTTTTTT. Its translation is CASSLATGYNEKLFF.

Concerning this clone: A read error may explain this, as a much larger clone is one base away. Distinct nucleotide sequences in the sample also encode this CDR3. The V call is TRBV5-1, the J call TRBJ1-1; the D is unclear. Looked up from germline, CDR1 is SGHRS and CDR2 is YFSETQ. There are 15 residues in the CDR3. The V and J ends lost 1 base and 0 bases respectively, with 10 bases between them. CDR3 in DNA: TGCGCCAGCAGCTTGCAGGTCCAATTGAACACTGAAGCTTTCTTT. This sequence encodes CASSLQVQLNTEAFF.

This clone occurred many times. The rearrangement joins TRBV18 to TRBJ2-7; D not resolved. Per the germline V gene, CDR1 is KGHSH and CDR2 is LQKENI. This CDR3 is built from 14 residues. V gave up 2 bases and J gave up 4 bases, with 12 bases separating them. The CDR3 DNA sequence: TGTGCCAGCTCACCAGGGCAGGAGAAATACGAGCAGTACTTC. Protein: CASSPGQEKYEQYF.

The genes are TRBV25-1 and TRBJ2-1, with D tentatively TRBD1 (5 bases). The V end was cut by 4 bases, the J end by 5 bases, with 30 bases between. CDR1 is MGHDK, CDR2 SYGVNS, per germline. The CDR3 sequence is 20 residues long. The CDR3 loop is CASSGTIRVFSREVDNEQFF. DNA for the CDR3: TGTGCCAGCAGTGGCACCATCAGGGTATTCTCTCGAGAAGTCGACAATGAGCAGTTCTTC. Drawing the rest from reference TRBV25-1 and TRBJ2-1, the complete variable domain is EADIYQTPRYLVIGTGKKITLECSQTMGHDKMYWYQQDPGMELHLIHYSYGVNSTEKGDLSSESTVSRIRTEHFPLTLESARPSHTSQYLCASSGTIRVFSREVDNEQFFGPGTRLTVL.

In regard to this clone: A much larger clone lies a single base off, so this may be a read error. The chain employs TRBV4-1 and TRBJ2-7, with a possible D match to TRBD1 (5 bases). Germline assignment: CDR1 MGHRA and CDR2 YSYEKL. V was pared by 3 bases and J by 4 bases, with 13 bases between. CDR3 size: 14 residues. CDR3 in amino acids: CASSQTVGPYEQYF. Written as DNA, the CDR3 is TGCGCCAGCAGCCAGACAGTGGGTCCGTACGAGCAGTACTTC.

Note on this clone: The junction and the germline gene differ at one end; a read error may be behind it. J is TRBJ1-6 and V is TRBV12-3 or TRBV12-4; no definite D call. The CDR3 runs to 16 residues. The CDR3 nucleotides read TGTGCCAGCAGCTTGGGGTGCGCGACGGGTCATTCACCCCACCACTTT. Amino acids: CASSLGCATGHSPHHF.

In its sample, this clone was seen many times. The V call is TRBV5-6, the J call TRBJ1-2; TRBD1 agrees at 9 bases. CDR1 and CDR2 from the germline V gene are SGHDT and YYEEEE. V lost 4 bases, J lost 8 bases, and 6 bases stayed unmatched. This CDR3 comprises 13 residues. CDR3 sequence (DNA): TGTGCCAGCAGCGCGGACAGGGGAGAGGGCTACACCTTC. Its translation: CASSADRGEGYTF. Together with reference TRBV5-6 and TRBJ1-2, the CDR3 gives the full variable domain: DAGVTQSPTHLIKTRGQQVTLRCSPKSGHDTVSWYQQALGQGPQFIFQYYEEEERQRGNFPDRFSGHQFPNYSSELNVNALLLGDSALYLCASSADRGEGYTFGSGTRLTVV.

This clone has a count of ten or more. CDR3 nucleotide sequence: TGTGCCAGCAGCCGACGAGCGGGGGTGAACACTGAAGCTTTCTTT. It specifies CASSRRAGVNTEAFF. The chain joins TRBV12-3 or TRBV12-4 to TRBJ1-1, with D maybe TRBD1 (5 bases). V was clipped by 6 bases and J by 0 bases, with 14 bases between them. There are 15 residues in the CDR3.

This clone has more than one count but fewer than ten. The junction departs from germline at one end; a sequencing error may be responsible. The chain combines TRBV28 with TRBJ2-6; D perhaps matches TRBD2 (6 bases). The CDR3 is 18 residues long. CDR1 MDHEN and CDR2 SYDVKM come from the germline V gene. The CDR3 loop is CVSRPRGLPLSAANVLTF. The CDR3 bases are TGTGTCAGCAGGCCCCGGGGACTTCCTCTCTCCGCGGCCAACGTCCTGACTTTC.

This clone came up many times. The chain recombines TRBV5-1 with TRBJ2-1; 8 bases agree with TRBD1. This CDR3 is built from 15 residues. The V gene end was trimmed by 4 bases and the J gene end by 6 bases; junction bases not matched to a gene: 9. The germline V gene encodes CDR1 SGHRS and CDR2 YFSETQ. CDR3 sequence: CASSPQGARGNEQFF. DNA for the CDR3: TGCGCCAGCAGCCCCCAGGGGGCGCGAGGCAATGAGCAGTTCTTC.

As for this clone: A read error may explain this, as a much larger clone is one base away. V and J are TRBV7-3 and TRBJ2-2; D unclear. The CDR3 is 15 residues long. V was trimmed by 2 bases and J by 2 bases, leaving 9 bases between them. Germline CDR1 and CDR2: SGHTA and FQGTGA. Written as DNA, the CDR3 is TGTGCCAGCAGCTTAGGACCGCCTAACACCGGGGAGCTGTTTTTT. This encodes CASSLGPPNTGELFF.

Remarks on this clone: A single base separates this from a much larger clone, so it may be a read error. V usage is TRBV5-4 and J usage is TRBJ2-2, with TRBD2 matching over 8 bases. The V and J ends lost 1 base and 4 bases, in that order; junction bases with no gene match: 6. CDR3 size: 16 residues. In germline, CDR1 is SGHNT, CDR2 YYREEE (reference sequence). CDR3 nucleotide sequence: TGTGCCAGCAGCTTGCTGAATCTAGCGGGCACCGGGGAGCTGTTTTTT. Its translation is CASSLLNLAGTGELFF.

In this sample, this clone turned up a few times. This may come from a read error, since a much larger clone is one base off. V is TRBV19 and J is TRBJ2-1; a weak D match, TRBD1 (6 bases). The CDR3 covers 14 residues. The V and J ends lost 6 bases and 9 bases respectively, with 18 bases between them. The germline CDR1 and CDR2 sequences are LNHDA and SQIVND (reference sequence). In DNA, the CDR3 is TGTGCCAGTAGCCGAACACCCCAGGGGACTGAGCAGTTCTTC. Protein: CASSRTPQGTEQFF.

Of note for this clone: The junction differs from germline at one of its ends, possibly a read error. This chain connects TRBV3-1 to TRBJ2-5; D unclear. The CDR3 runs 14 residues. Germline assignment: CDR1 LGHDT and CDR2 YNNKEL (reference sequence). The CDR3 loop is CASIQGPLQETQYF. CDR3 nucleotides: TGTGCCAGCATCCAAGGTCCTCTACAAGAGACCCAGTACTTC.

Comment on this clone: This may come from a read error, since a much larger clone is one base off. The CDR3 is CASSLQDTQYF. CDR3 nucleotides: TGCGCCAGCAGCTTACAAGATACCCAGTACTTC. The chain links TRBV5-1 to TRBJ2-5; no firm D call. The CDR3 spans 11 residues. Germline lookup yields CDR1 SGHRS and CDR2 YFSETQ. Full variable domain (rest looked up from reference TRBV5-1 and TRBJ2-5): KAGVTQTPRYLIKTRGQQVTLSCSPISGHRSVSWYQQTPGQGLQFLFEYFSETQRNKGNFPGRFSGRQFSNSRSEMNVSTLELGDSALYLCASSLQDTQYFGPGTRLLVL.

This clone showed up many times. The rearrangement links TRBV12-3 or TRBV12-4 to TRBJ1-6; 7 positions match TRBD1. Trimming cost V 6 bases and J 14 bases; bases outside gene matches: 7. The CDR3 spans 12 residues. Here the CDR3 reads CASRNDREALHF. The CDR3 coding sequence is TGTGCCAGCAGAAATGACAGGGAGGCCCTCCACTTT.